The subject of this entry is one T cell receptor beta chain. The table lists this clonotype with a few counts. The specificity of this receptor is unknown. No base quality information exists; no much larger clone differs at one position. The treatment or condition tag for this specimen amounts to: live attenuated yellow fever vaccine strain. PBMCs were isolated from peripheral blood using a standard Ficoll-Paque protocol. Dynabeads CD4 and CD8 positive selection kits were used to isolate the CD4 and CD8 T-cell fractions. TriZol was used to extract RNA from bulk PBMCs, CD4 and CD8 fractions, and dextramer-positive and dextramer-negative fractions. This entry is derived from a study of T cells after yellow fever vaccination (dated by TCRdb to the late 2010s). Broadly, across the study: The SMART-Seq v4 Ultra Low Input RNA kit was used to prepare libraries from fractions with low cell numbers. To track T-cell clones before and after primary and booster YFV17D yellow fever vaccination, bulk TCR alpha and beta repertoires were sequenced longitudinally. Two healthy male donors, one aged 18 to 30 and one aged 30 to 40 years, were included in the cohort. Blood was collected at multiple timepoints before and after primary and secondary immunization, and bulk PBMC replicates and cell subsets were isolated. Study-wide findings and limitations: Compared with the primary T-cell response, the secondary T-cell response was faster but weaker, reaching its peak on day 5 rather than on day 15. After the booster, most clones that had expanded after primary vaccination were detected again (around 96% of CD4 and 70% to 90% of CD8), suggesting broad maintenance of memory. A small share of clonotypes was detected in both CD4 and CD8 compartments, with the overlap likely arising from convergent recombination. Only two donors were included in the study, so the extent to which the findings can be generalized is limited. Computational filtering was required because FACS-sorted repertoires could contain abundant contaminating clonotypes from the bulk population.

TCR cDNA was synthesized by 5'RACE template switching, through which a universal primer site and unique molecular identifiers were introduced. Priming for cDNA synthesis came from both the TCR alpha and TCR beta constant segments. Library amplification involved two PCR steps, and the second step added sample barcodes and sequencing adapters. Sequencing of libraries was performed on Illumina HiSeq 2500 (2x100 bp) or NovaSeq (2x150 bp). Under the source paper's analysis protocol: Demultiplexing of reads and collapsing into UMI consensus sequences were performed with MIGEC, and V(D)J alignment was carried out with MiXCR. Using edgeR on replicate PBMC samples, clonotypes were called vaccine-responding if FDR was below 0.01 and the log2 fold change was above 5 up to day 15. Each bulk clonotype was labeled CD4 or CD8 based on which sequenced repertoire, CD4 or CD8, contained the clonotype at higher abundance. TCRdb handled the public reads itself, with Q25 trimming in fastp and clone calling in MiXCR, and kept productive beta chains. Each record represents a unique CDR3 protein, reported with the most common genes and DNA among its rows. TCRdb, not the original authors, processed these V and J calls. This sample has roughly 160,000 distinct CDR3 sequences in its table, and 6% to 7.5% of those were observed once. More than 2% of the sample is taken by the ten largest.

From the cysteine through the phenylalanine, the CDR3 covers 14 amino acids. Just the 42-base CDR3 DNA is kept, in frame starting at base 1. The germline V gene supplies CDR1 SGHRS and CDR2 YFSETQ. V loses 3 bases at its end and J loses 6 bases; junction bases beyond the gene matches: 9. This TCR derives from a man between 18 and 35 years old who received the YFV17D yellow fever vaccine. The sample was CD4+ T cells sorted from PBMCs, taken 5 to 6 days after the first yellow fever vaccination. The sequence joins TRBV5-1 to TRBJ2-7; a stretch of 7 junction bases matches TRBD1. The encoded CDR3 is CASSSGTDNTEQYF. The DNA sequence reads TGCGCCAGCAGCTCCGGGACAGATAATACCGAGCAGTACTTC.